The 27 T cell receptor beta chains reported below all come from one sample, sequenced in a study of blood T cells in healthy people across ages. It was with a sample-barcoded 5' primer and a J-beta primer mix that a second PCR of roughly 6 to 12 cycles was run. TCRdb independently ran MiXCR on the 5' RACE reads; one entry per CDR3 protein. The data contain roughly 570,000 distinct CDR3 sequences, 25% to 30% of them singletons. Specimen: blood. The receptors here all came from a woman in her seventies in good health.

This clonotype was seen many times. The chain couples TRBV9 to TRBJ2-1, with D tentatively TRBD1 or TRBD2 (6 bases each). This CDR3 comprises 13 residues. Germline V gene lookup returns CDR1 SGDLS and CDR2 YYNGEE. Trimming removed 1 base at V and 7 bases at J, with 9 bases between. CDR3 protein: CASSVRGGNEQFF. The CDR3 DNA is TGTGCCAGCAGCGTAAGAGGGGGGAATGAGCAGTTCTTC.

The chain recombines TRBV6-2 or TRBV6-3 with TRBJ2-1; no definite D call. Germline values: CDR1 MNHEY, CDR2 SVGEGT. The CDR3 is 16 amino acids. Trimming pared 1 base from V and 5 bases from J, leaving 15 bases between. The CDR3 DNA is TGTGCCAGCAGTTACTACGGAGACCCCCTACACAATGAGCAGTTCTTC. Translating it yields CASSYYGDPLHNEQFF.

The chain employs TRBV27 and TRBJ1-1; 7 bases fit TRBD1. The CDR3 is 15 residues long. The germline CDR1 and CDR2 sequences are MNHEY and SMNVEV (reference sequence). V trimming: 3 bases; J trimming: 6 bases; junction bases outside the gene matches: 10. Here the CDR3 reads CASSFTGAGGPEAFF. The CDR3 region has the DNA TGTGCCAGCAGTTTTACAGGGGCCGGTGGCCCTGAAGCTTTCTTT.

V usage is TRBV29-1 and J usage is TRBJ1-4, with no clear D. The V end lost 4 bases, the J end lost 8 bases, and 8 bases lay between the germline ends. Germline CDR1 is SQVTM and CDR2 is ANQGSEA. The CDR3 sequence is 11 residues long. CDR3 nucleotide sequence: TGCAGCGTTGCAAGGGCAGAAAAACTGTTTTTT. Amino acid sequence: CSVARAEKLFF.

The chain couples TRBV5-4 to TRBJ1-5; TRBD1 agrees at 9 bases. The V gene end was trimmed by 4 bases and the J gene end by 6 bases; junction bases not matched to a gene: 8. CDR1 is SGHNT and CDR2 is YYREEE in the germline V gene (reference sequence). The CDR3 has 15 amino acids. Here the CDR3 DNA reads TGTGCCAGCAGCCTGGGGACAGGGTTCAGTCAGCCCCAGCATTTT. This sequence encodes CASSLGTGFSQPQHF.

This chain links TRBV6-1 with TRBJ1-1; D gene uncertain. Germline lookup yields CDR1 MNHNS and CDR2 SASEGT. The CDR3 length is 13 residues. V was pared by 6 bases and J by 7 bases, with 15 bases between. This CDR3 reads CASSRSQRDEAFF. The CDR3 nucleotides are TGTGCCAGCAGCCGCAGCCAGCGGGATGAAGCTTTCTTT.

For the CDR3, the DNA is TGTGCCACCAGTGAAGCGGGTCGCGAGCAGTTCTTC. It specifies CATSEAGREQFF. J is TRBJ2-1 and V is TRBV24-1; TRBD2 might be the D (6 bases). This CDR3 has 12 residues. Trimming removed 4 bases at V and 10 bases at J, with 10 bases between. Per the germline V gene, CDR1 is KGHDR and CDR2 is SFDVKD.

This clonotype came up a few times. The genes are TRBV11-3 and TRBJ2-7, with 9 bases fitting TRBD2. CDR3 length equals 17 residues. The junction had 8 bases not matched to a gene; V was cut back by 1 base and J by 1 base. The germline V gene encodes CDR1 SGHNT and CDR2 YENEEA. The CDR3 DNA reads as TGTGCCAGCAGCTTAGGAGCCTCGACTAGCGGATCCTACGAGCAGTACTTC. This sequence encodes CASSLGASTSGSYEQYF.

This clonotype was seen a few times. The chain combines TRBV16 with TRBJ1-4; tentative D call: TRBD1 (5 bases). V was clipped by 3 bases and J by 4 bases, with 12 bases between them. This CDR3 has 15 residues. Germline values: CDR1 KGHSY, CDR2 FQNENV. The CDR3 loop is CASSHTGRDNEKLFF. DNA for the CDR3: TGTGCCAGCAGCCACACAGGACGGGATAATGAAAAACTGTTTTTT. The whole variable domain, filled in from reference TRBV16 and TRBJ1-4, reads GEEVAQTPKHLVRGEGQKAKLYCAPIKGHSYVFWYQQVLKNEFKFLISFQNENVFDETGMPKERFSAKCLPNSPCSLEIQATKLEDSAVYFCASSHTGRDNEKLFFGSGTQLSVL.

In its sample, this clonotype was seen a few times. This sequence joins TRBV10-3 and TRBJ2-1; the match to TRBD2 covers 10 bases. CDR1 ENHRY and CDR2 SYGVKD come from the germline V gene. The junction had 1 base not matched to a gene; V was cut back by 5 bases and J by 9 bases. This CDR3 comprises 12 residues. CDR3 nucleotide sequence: TGTGCCATCAGTAGACTAGCGGGTGAGCAGTTCTTC. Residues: CAISRLAGEQFF.

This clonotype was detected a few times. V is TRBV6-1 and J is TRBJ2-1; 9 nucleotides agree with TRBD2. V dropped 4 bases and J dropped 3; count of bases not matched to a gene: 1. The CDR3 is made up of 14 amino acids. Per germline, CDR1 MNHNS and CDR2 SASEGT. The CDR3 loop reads CASSGSGGYNEQFF. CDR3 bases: TGTGCCAGCAGTGGTAGCGGGGGCTACAATGAGCAGTTCTTC.

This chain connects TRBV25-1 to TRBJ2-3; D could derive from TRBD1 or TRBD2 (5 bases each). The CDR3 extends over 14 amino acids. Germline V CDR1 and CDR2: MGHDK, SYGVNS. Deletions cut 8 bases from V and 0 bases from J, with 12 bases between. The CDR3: CASGAEESTDTQYF. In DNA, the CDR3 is TGTGCCAGCGGGGCGGAGGAGAGCACAGATACGCAGTATTTT.

DNA of the CDR3: TGTGCCACCAGTGCGGCCGCTAATTCACCCCTCCACTTT. It specifies CATSAAANSPLHF. The gene calls are TRBV24-1 and TRBJ1-6; D gene uncertain. Germline assignment: CDR1 KGHDR and CDR2 SFDVKD. The V end lost 5 bases, the J end lost 6 bases, and 7 bases lay between the germline ends. The CDR3 spans 13 residues.

CDR3 region: CASTNPGLDTEAFF. In DNA, the CDR3 is TGTGCCAGCACCAACCCCGGGTTGGACACTGAAGCTTTCTTT. The V call is TRBV7-2, the J call TRBJ1-1; D is undetermined. Per germline, CDR1 SGHTA and CDR2 FQGNSA. V lost 7 bases to trimming and J lost 3 bases, with 15 bases between them. The CDR3 spans 14 residues.

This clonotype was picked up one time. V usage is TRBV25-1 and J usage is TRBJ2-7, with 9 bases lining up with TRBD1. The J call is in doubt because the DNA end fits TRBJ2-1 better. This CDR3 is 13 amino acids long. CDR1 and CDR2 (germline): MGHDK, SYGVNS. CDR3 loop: CASIGQGYNEQFF. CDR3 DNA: TGTGCCAGCATAGGACAGGGGTACAATGAGCAGTTCTTC.

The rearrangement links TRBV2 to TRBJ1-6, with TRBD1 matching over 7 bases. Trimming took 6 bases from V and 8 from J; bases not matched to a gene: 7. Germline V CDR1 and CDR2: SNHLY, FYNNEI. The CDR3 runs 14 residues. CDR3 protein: CASRGQTSDSPLHF. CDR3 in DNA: TGTGCCAGCAGGGGACAGACTTCAGATTCACCCCTCCACTTT.

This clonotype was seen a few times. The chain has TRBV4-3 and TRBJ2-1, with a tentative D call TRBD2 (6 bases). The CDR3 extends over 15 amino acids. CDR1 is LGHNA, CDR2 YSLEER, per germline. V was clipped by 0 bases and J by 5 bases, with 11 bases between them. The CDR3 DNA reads TGCGCCAGCAGCCAAGAAATAGCGGTCAACAATGAGCAGTTCTTC. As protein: CASSQEIAVNNEQFF.

The CDR3 DNA reads TGTGCCAGCAGTCAGGAGGTCCCAGGTCCCTACGAGCAGTACTTC. Its translation: CASSQEVPGPYEQYF. The V call is TRBV2, the J call TRBJ2-1, with D possibly being TRBD2 (5 bases). The tail of the sequence fits TRBJ2-7 better, so the J call may be wrong. In germline, CDR1 is SNHLY, CDR2 FYNNEI. The CDR3 has 15 amino acids.

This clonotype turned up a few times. The CDR3 loop is CSASQGTAKNIQYF. In DNA, the CDR3 is TGCAGTGCTAGCCAGGGGACGGCCAAAAACATTCAGTACTTC. The V gene is TRBV20-1, the J gene TRBJ2-4; D is possibly TRBD1 (6 bases). The CDR3 sequence is 14 residues long. CDR1 is DFQATT, CDR2 SNEGSKA, per germline (reference sequence). Trimming left V 3 bases short and J 1 base short, with 10 bases between.

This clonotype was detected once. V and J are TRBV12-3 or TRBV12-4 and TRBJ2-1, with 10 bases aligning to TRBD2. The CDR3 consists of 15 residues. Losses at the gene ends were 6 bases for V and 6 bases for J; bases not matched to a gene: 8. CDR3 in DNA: TGTGCCAGCAGCCGAGAGCGGGGGGGATTCAATGAGCAGTTCTTC. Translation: CASSRERGGFNEQFF.

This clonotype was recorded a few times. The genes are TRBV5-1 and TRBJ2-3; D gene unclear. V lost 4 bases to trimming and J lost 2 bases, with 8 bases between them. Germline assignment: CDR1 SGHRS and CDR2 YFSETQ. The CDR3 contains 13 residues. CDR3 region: CASSAESTDTQYF. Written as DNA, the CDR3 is TGCGCCAGCAGCGCAGAATCCACAGATACGCAGTATTTT.

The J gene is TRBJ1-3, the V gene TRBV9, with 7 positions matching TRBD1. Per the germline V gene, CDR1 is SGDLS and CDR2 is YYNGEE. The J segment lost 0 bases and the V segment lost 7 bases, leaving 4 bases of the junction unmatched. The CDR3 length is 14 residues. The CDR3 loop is CASVTGVSGNTIYF. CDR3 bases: TGTGCCAGCGTAACAGGGGTCTCTGGAAACACCATATATTTT.

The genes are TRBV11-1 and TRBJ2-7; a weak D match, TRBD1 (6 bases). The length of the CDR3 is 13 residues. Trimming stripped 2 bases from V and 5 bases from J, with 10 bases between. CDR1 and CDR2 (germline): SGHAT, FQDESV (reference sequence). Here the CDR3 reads CASSLRGYHEQYF. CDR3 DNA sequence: TGTGCCAGCAGCTTAAGGGGGTACCACGAGCAGTACTTC.

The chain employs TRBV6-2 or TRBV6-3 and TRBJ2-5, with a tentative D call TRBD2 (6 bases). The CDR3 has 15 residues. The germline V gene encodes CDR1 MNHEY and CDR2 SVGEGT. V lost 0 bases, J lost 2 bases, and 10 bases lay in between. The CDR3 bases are TGTGCCAGCAGTTACTCCGCGGGGTTGCAAGAGACCCAGTACTTC. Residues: CASSYSAGLQETQYF.

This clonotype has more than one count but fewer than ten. Here the CDR3 DNA reads TGCAGTGCCTCCGCAGGGGGAACCCTTCAGCCCCAGCATTTT. Amino acid sequence: CSASAGGTLQPQHF. The chain combines TRBV20-1 with TRBJ1-5; 7 bases align to TRBD1. With V trimmed by 6 bases and J by 6 bases, 11 bases remained unmatched. Germline V gives CDR1 DFQATT, CDR2 SNEGSKA (reference sequence). The CDR3 has 14 residues.

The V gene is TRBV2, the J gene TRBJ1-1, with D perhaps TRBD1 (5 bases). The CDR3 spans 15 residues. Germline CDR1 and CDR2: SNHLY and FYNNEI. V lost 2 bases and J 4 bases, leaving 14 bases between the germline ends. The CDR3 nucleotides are TGTGCCAGCAGTGAATCGCCAGGTGGGGGCACTGAAGCTTTCTTT. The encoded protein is CASSESPGGGTEAFF. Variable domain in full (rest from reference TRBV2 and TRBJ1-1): EPEVTQTPSHQVTQMGQEVILRCVPISNHLYFYWYRQILGQKVEFLVSFYNNEISEKSEIFDDQFSVERPDGSNFTLKIRSTKLEDSAMYFCASSESPGGGTEAFFGQGTRLTVV.

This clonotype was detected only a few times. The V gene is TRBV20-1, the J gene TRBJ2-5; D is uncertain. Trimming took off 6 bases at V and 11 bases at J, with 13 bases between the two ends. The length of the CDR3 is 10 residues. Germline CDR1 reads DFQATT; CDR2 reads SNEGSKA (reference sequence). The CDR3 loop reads CSALRMVQYF. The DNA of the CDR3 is TGCAGTGCCCTCAGGATGGTGCAGTACTTC.